This TCR beta chain was identified in a study of control samples from healthy donors and cancer patients. From germline, CDR1 is LGHNT and CDR2 FRNRAP. This CDR3 comprises 12 residues. The V and J ends lost 3 bases and 8 bases respectively, with 10 bases between them. Generated by immunoSEQ multiplex PCR, the TCRdb table keeps only in-frame clones and is missing some. The data hold 150,000 or so clones, with 80% to 95% observed a single time. The sequenced sample was blood. The chain uses TRBV12-5 and TRBJ1-1; TRBD1 is a possible D gene (6 bases). The clonotype comes from a man in his late teens or twenties in good health. The CDR3 region is CASGFWGQEAFF. The CDR3 nucleotides are TGTGCTAGTGGTTTTTGGGGGCAGGAAGCTTTCTTT.